The TCR beta chain described here comes from a study of blood T cells in healthy people across ages. V was cut by 0 bases and J by 3 bases, with 9 bases left in between. The CDR3 has 14 amino acids. CDR1 is MNHNY, CDR2 SVGAGI, per germline (reference sequence). Through a sample-barcoded 5' primer and a J-beta primer mix, a second PCR was run for about 6 to 11 cycles. TCRdb itself ran the 5' RACE reads through MiXCR, one entry per CDR3 protein. The sample gives 800,000 to 1,300,000 distinct CDR3 sequences, almost 25% of which show up once; about 0.69% is in the top ten. The sample also formed part of further work on T cells of mothers and their children.

The sequenced sample was blood. The chain joins TRBV6-6 to TRBJ2-7, with D maybe TRBD2 (5 bases). The sequence was collected from a girl aged 2 to 9 in good health. The CDR3 coding sequence is TGTGCCAGCAGTTACTCGATACTAGACTACGAGCAGTACTTC. Protein product: CASSYSILDYEQYF.